This T cell receptor beta chain is from a study of blood T cells in healthy people across ages (dated by TCRdb to between 2015 and 2017). Regarding the complete study: In model experiments, template switching captured roughly one uniquely barcoded TCR beta cDNA molecule for every two T cells. Using the same blood draw, the study looked at two additional independent replicas of 1 million unique cDNA reads for two donors, one aged 18 to 30 and the other aged 80 or older. To avoid experimental bias, donors of different ages were spread randomly across the sequencing lanes. Age-related changes in TCR beta repertoire diversity were measured in the study by deep sequencing normalized with unique cDNA molecular identifiers. The donors were split into four age groups: young (average 16 years), middle-aged (39), aged (around 67) and long-lived (roughly 88). What the research found in general, with its limitations: The percentage of naive T cells measured by flow cytometry correlated strongly with observed TCR beta diversity. Since profiling was done on bulk unsorted PBMCs, naive and antigen-experienced compartments could not be conclusively compared. Compared with the aged group, more naive CD4+ T cells, fewer expanded clones and increased TCR diversity were shown by the long-lived group, suggesting age selection. Estimates of total diversity from one million sequenced T cells were regarded as lower bounds and underestimates. Because the CMV infection status of the donors was unknown, age-related changes in expanded clonotypes may potentially have been confounded. As age increased, observed TCR beta diversity per million T cells dropped in a roughly linear way, and a significant reduction was already evident by age about 36.

The library was made by 5' RACE. The instrument was an Illumina HiSeq 2500. The second PCR ran for roughly 7 to 11 cycles and used a J-beta primer mix along with a sample-barcoded 5' primer. A template-switch 5' adaptor carrying 12 random nucleotides introduced a unique molecular identifier onto each TCR beta cDNA molecule. Each sample yielded at least 2.5 million CDR3-containing paired-end reads. First-strand cDNA synthesis was performed from all RNA using the Mint cDNA synthesis kit, with priming by a TRBC-specific oligonucleotide. After uracil-DNA glycosylase treatment, a first 18-cycle PCR used universal primers M1SS and BC2_uni_R on all cDNA. The authors' pipeline ran thus. For normalization, 1 million high-quality reads were randomly selected from each sample, with every read carrying a distinct molecular identifier. Reads sharing molecular identifiers were discarded rather than binned into consensus sequences. MiTCR, set to a Q25 quality threshold and the strictest error-elimination algorithm, was used for CDR3 identification, clonotype clustering and error correction. A nonparametric unseen species model with Euler transformation was used to estimate a lower bound on total TCR beta diversity. TCRdb applied fastp at Q25 and MiXCR to the public reads, then kept only in-frame beta chains. One record per CDR3 amino acid sequence lists the most common genes and DNA. The V and J calls shown here were made by TCRdb, not taken from the authors' results. The sample data list 580,000 or so distinct CDR3 sequences, and around half of these were observed just once. The ten biggest clones cover around 25% of the sample.

As concerns this clonotype: Which antigen it targets is not known. Nothing much larger sits one base from this clone, and base qualities are not available.

The germline V gene gives CDR1 as MNHEY and CDR2 as SVGEGT. From the cysteine up to the phenylalanine, the CDR3 has a length of 16 residues. This entry keeps only the CDR3 DNA: 48 bases, framed from base 1. V is cut back by 6 bases and J by 3 bases, with 7 bases in the junction unmatched. The donors were roughly 40 Caucasian individuals from Russia, aged roughly 6 to 90 years, who were systemically healthy. Around 10 milliliters of peripheral blood were collected from each donor into EDTA-treated Vacutainer tubes. PBMCs were isolated by Ficoll-Paque density-gradient centrifugation, with at least 6 million obtained per sample. Trizol reagent was used to extract total RNA from the PBMCs, yielding at least 6 micrograms per sample. For every donor, flow cytometry on a PBMC aliquot measured the percentage of naive CD45RAhigh/CD27high T cells.

The chain is assembled from TRBV6-2 or TRBV6-3 and TRBJ2-1; 11 bases in the junction line up with TRBD2. This TCR was recovered from a man at least 80 years old in good health. The sample was blood. The DNA is as follows: TGTGCCAGCAGGCTAGCGGGAGGTAGAATCTACAATGAGCAGTTCTTC. It is translated as CASRLAGGRIYNEQFF.